This TCR beta chain was sequenced in a study of spatial heterogeneity in lung cancer. The time point here: sample taken at primary tumor resection. No cells were sorted before sequencing. The whole RNA sequenced was extracted from tumor, nontumor lung or frozen PBMC. This clonotype appeared many times. TCRdb processed the 5' RACE reads anew with MiXCR; each CDR3 protein has one entry. Among 70,000 to 90,000 distinct CDR3 sequences listed, 13% were seen once. The V end lost 0 bases, the J end lost 6 bases, and 12 bases lay between the germline ends. This CDR3 region has 15 residues. CDR1 and CDR2 (germline): MNHEY, SMNVEV (reference sequence).

The TCR originated in a male donor with early-stage non-small cell lung cancer. The starting material was PBMCs, obtained at surgery. The chain couples TRBV27 to TRBJ1-5; TRBD1 might be the D (6 bases). The CDR3 reads CASSLSTGGAQPQHF. DNA for the CDR3: TGTGCCAGCAGTTTATCGACAGGTGGGGCTCAGCCCCAGCATTTT.